A selection of T cell receptor beta chains follows, all from one sample in a study of blood T cell repertoires in COVID-19. Only in-frame clones appear in the TCRdb table, and some are missing; sequencing was by immunoSEQ multiplex PCR. The sample consists of roughly 120,000 clones, roughly 82% of them appearing once. Sequenced sample: peripheral blood. These receptor sequences come from a woman of 80 years or more with active or convalescent COVID-19. Each CDR3 is given with its conserved first and last residue. Each record gives: clone size, D gene, V gene, J gene, CDR3 protein, CDR3 DNA. The D gene is left open where the match is weak. Clone size appears in some rows only: once, few, many, or a class for an expanded clone.

NA	TRBD1	TRBV7-9	TRBJ1-1	CASSLGQGGVNTEAFF	TGTGCCAGCAGCCTGGGACAGGGGGGGGTGAACACTGAAGCTTTCTTT
NA	NA	TRBV20-1	TRBJ2-5	CSTRWRETQYF	TGCAGTACCCGATGGCGGGAGACCCAGTACTTC
NA	TRBD2	TRBV5-1	TRBJ2-1	CASSLGTSGYNEQFF	TGCGCCAGCAGCTTAGGGACTAGCGGATACAATGAGCAGTTCTTC
NA	TRBD2	TRBV3-1/TRBV3-2	TRBJ2-7	CASSGVAGVYEQYF	TGTGCCAGCAGTGGGGTAGCGGGAGTTTACGAGCAGTACTTC
NA	TRBD1	TRBV14	TRBJ1-2	CASSQRQGALQGYTF	TGTGCCAGCAGCCAAAGACAGGGAGCCCTGCAAGGCTACACCTTC
few	NA	TRBV10-3	TRBJ1-6	CAISESTSQSSYNSPLHF	TGTGCCATCAGTGAGTCGACTTCTCAAAGCTCCTATAATTCACCCCTCCACTTT
NA	TRBD2	TRBV6-1	TRBJ2-5	CASSEGTSGRGETQYF	TGTGCCAGCAGTGAAGGGACTAGCGGGAGGGGAGAGACCCAGTACTTC
NA	NA	TRBV5-6	TRBJ1-5	CASSWGGRGGNQPQHF	TGTGCCAGCAGCTGGGGGGGACGGGGAGGCAATCAGCCCCAGCATTTT
NA	TRBD1	TRBV7-2	TRBJ1-5	CASSQSRGLNQPQHF	TGTGCCAGCAGCCAGTCGAGGGGGCTCAATCAGCCCCAGCATTTT
once	TRBD1	TRBV3-1/TRBV3-2	TRBJ1-3	CASSQSTGVGNTIYF	TGTGCCAGCAGCCAAAGTACAGGGGTCGGAAACACCATATATTTT
NA	TRBD1	TRBV6-5	TRBJ1-2	CASRGQASYGYTF	TGTGCCAGCAGAGGACAGGCAAGCTATGGCTACACCTTC
NA	TRBD1	TRBV6-5	TRBJ2-7	CASSYVGQGGEQYF	TGTGCCAGCAGTTACGTGGGACAGGGTGGCGAGCAGTACTTC
NA	NA	TRBV24-1	TRBJ2-4	CATSDFRGAFQYF	TGTGCCACCAGTGATTTCCGGGGGGCCTTTCAGTACTTC
NA	TRBD1	TRBV28	TRBJ1-2	CASSSPGQGNNGYTF	TGTGCCAGCAGTTCCCCCGGACAGGGAAATAATGGCTACACCTTC
NA	NA	TRBV5-1	TRBJ1-5	CASSPGPGSRQPQHF	TGCGCCAGCAGCCCCGGCCCGGGGTCACGCCAGCCCCAGCATTTT
NA	TRBD1	TRBV11-2	TRBJ1-5	CASSMNRDSNQPQHF	TGTGCCAGCAGCATGAACCGGGACAGTAATCAGCCCCAGCATTTT
NA	TRBD1	TRBV5-1	TRBJ2-3	CASSPMRDSRYTDTQYF	TGCGCCAGCAGCCCCATGAGGGACAGTAGATACACAGATACGCAGTATTTT
NA	TRBD2	TRBV4-2	TRBJ2-2	CASSQDRLGLLAGNTGELFF	TGTGCCAGCAGCCAAGACCGGCTGGGATTACTAGCGGGGAACACCGGGGAGCTGTTTTTT
few	TRBD1	TRBV3-1/TRBV3-2	TRBJ2-1	CASSQYGQGRNNEQFF	TGTGCCAGCAGCCAGTACGGACAGGGGAGAAACAATGAGCAGTTCTTC
NA	TRBD1	TRBV7-2	TRBJ2-4	CASSPDRGNIQYF	TGTGCCAGCAGCCCAGACAGGGGAAACATTCAGTACTTC
NA	TRBD1	TRBV5-6	TRBJ2-7	CASSTGQGQYEQYF	TGTGCCAGCAGCACCGGACAGGGGCAATACGAGCAGTACTTC
NA	NA	TRBV20-1	TRBJ2-7	CSASRVAEQYF	TGCAGTGCTAGTCGGGTTGCCGAGCAGTACTTC
NA	NA	TRBV30	TRBJ2-7	CAWRPGSGYEQYF	TGTGCCTGGAGACCGGGGAGCGGCTACGAGCAGTACTTC
NA	NA	TRBV6-2/TRBV6-3	TRBJ2-7	CASSQVPYEQYF	TGTGCCAGCAGTCAGGTCCCCTACGAGCAGTACTTC
NA	TRBD2	TRBV2	TRBJ2-5	CASRLAGGVQETQYF	TGTGCCAGCAGATTAGCGGGAGGAGTCCAAGAGACCCAGTACTTC
NA	TRBD1	TRBV9	TRBJ1-3	CASSARFRDRGSGNTIYF	TGTGCCAGCAGCGCGCGATTCCGGGACAGGGGCTCTGGAAACACCATATATTTT
NA	TRBD1	TRBV7-2	TRBJ2-1	CASSPDRVGYNEQFF	TGTGCCAGCAGCCCGGACAGGGTCGGGTACAATGAGCAGTTCTTC
NA	NA	TRBV15	TRBJ1-5	CATSYKGSNQPQHF	TGTGCCACCAGCTATAAGGGGAGCAATCAGCCCCAGCATTTT
NA	NA	TRBV30	TRBJ1-1	CAWSVGDSTEAFF	TGTGCCTGGAGTGTGGGGGACTCCACTGAAGCTTTCTTT
few	NA	TRBV3-1/TRBV3-2	TRBJ1-5	CASSQRGSNQPQHF	TGTGCCAGCAGCCAAAGGGGGAGCAATCAGCCCCAGCATTTT
NA	TRBD1	TRBV11-2	TRBJ1-4	CASSLGTGRPDF	TGTGCCAGCAGCTTAGGGACAGGGAGGCCGGATTTT
NA	NA	TRBV27	TRBJ2-1	CASSPREYNEQFF	TGTGCCAGCAGTCCGAGGGAATACAATGAGCAGTTCTTC
NA	NA	TRBV6-5	TRBJ1-2	CASSLVGGGYGYTF	TGTGCCAGCAGCCTCGTTGGGGGCGGCTATGGCTACACCTTC
NA	NA	TRBV3-1/TRBV3-2	TRBJ1-3	CASSLKTGSGNTIYF	TGTGCCAGCAGCCTCAAAACAGGCTCTGGAAACACCATATATTTT
NA	NA	TRBV21-1	TRBJ2-3	CASSKRLADSTDTQYF	TGTGCCAGCAGCAAGAGACTAGCGGATAGCACAGATACGCAGTATTTT
NA	TRBD1	TRBV7-3	TRBJ2-6	CASSSQGPLSGANVLTF	TGTGCCAGCAGCTCACAGGGGCCCCTCTCTGGGGCCAACGTCCTGACTTTC
NA	NA	TRBV10-3	TRBJ1-3	CAIGRGGNTIYF	TGTGCCATCGGAAGGGGAGGAAACACCATATATTTT
once	TRBD1	TRBV27	TRBJ1-1	CASSASTGYTEAFF	TGTGCCAGCAGTGCATCGACAGGGTACACTGAAGCTTTCTTT
NA	NA	TRBV5-1	TRBJ2-3	CASSLGGTSTDTQYF	TGCGCCAGCAGCTTGGGCGGAACTAGCACAGATACGCAGTATTTT
few	TRBD1	TRBV4-2	TRBJ1-3	CASSLTGGGDTIYF	TGTGCCAGCAGCCTAACAGGGGGCGGGGACACCATATATTTT
NA	TRBD1	TRBV2	TRBJ2-2	CASSDRVGTGELFF	TGTGCCAGCAGCGACAGGGTCGGCACCGGGGAGCTGTTTTTT
NA	TRBD1	TRBV15	TRBJ2-5	CATSRDMGDRNNF	TGTGCCACCAGCAGAGATATGGGGGACAGGAATAACTTC
NA	NA	TRBV29-1	TRBJ2-6	CSVPSGPGSGANVLTF	TGCAGCGTCCCTTCGGGTCCAGGGTCCGGGGCCAACGTCCTGACTTTC
NA	TRBD1	TRBV5-8	TRBJ2-7	CASSYDREEQYF	TGTGCCAGCAGCTACGACAGGGAGGAGCAGTACTTC
NA	TRBD2	TRBV2	TRBJ2-7	CATSSGPSYEQYF	TGTGCCACCTCTAGCGGGCCCTCCTACGAGCAGTACTTC
NA	NA	TRBV28	TRBJ1-2	CASSSRYGYTF	TGTGCCAGCAGTTCTCGCTATGGCTACACCTTC
NA	NA	TRBV24-1	TRBJ2-5	CATSDLHETQYF	TGTGCCACCAGTGATTTGCATGAGACCCAGTACTTC
NA	NA	TRBV3-1/TRBV3-2	TRBJ2-7	CASSRGTLREQYF	TGTGCCAGCAGCCGCGGGACGCTGCGCGAGCAGTACTTC
NA	TRBD1	TRBV5-5	TRBJ1-6	CASSNPAGQGSSPLHF	TGTGCCAGCAGTAACCCCGCGGGACAGGGTAGTTCACCCCTCCACTTT
NA	NA	TRBV5-1	TRBJ1-1	CASRAGVGDTEAFF	TGCGCCAGCAGGGCAGGGGTTGGCGACACTGAAGCTTTCTTT
NA	TRBD2	TRBV9	TRBJ2-2	CASSGTSGTGELFF	TGTGCCAGCAGCGGGACTAGCGGGACCGGGGAGCTGTTTTTT
NA	NA	TRBV5-4	TRBJ2-3	CASSLSYTDTQYF	TGTGCCAGCAGCTTGTCTTACACAGATACGCAGTATTTT
NA	NA	TRBV29-1	TRBJ1-2	CSVGLSYGYTF	TGCAGCGTTGGACTCTCCTATGGCTACACCTTC
NA	TRBD2	TRBV29-1	TRBJ2-1	CSAGSGNYNEQFF	TGCAGCGCCGGGAGCGGGAACTACAATGAGCAGTTCTTC
NA	TRBD2	TRBV10-1	TRBJ2-7	CASSERGRGTSGGDYEQYF	TGCGCCAGCAGTGAGCGTGGCAGGGGTACTAGCGGGGGTGATTACGAGCAGTACTTC
NA	NA	TRBV30	TRBJ1-2	CAWSDLGAPRFYGYTF	TGTGCCTGGAGTGACTTAGGGGCGCCCCGCTTTTATGGCTACACCTTC
NA	TRBD2	TRBV10-3	TRBJ2-1	CAISEPLAGGDNEQFF	TGTGCCATCAGTGAACCGCTAGCGGGAGGGGACAATGAGCAGTTCTTC
NA	NA	TRBV6-5	TRBJ2-1	CASTIQGEQFF	TGTGCCAGCACTATTCAGGGTGAGCAGTTCTTC
NA	NA	TRBV15	TRBJ2-2	CATSRDLAYTGELFF	TGTGCCACCAGCAGAGATTTGGCTTACACCGGGGAGCTGTTTTTT